This TCR beta chain emerged from a study of blood T cells in healthy people across ages. A sample-barcoded 5' primer and a J-beta primer mix were used in a second PCR of about 6 to 11 cycles. TCRdb reprocessed the 5' RACE reads with MiXCR, giving one entry per CDR3 protein. In the table there are hundreds of thousands of distinct CDR3 sequences, 56% of which are singletons. The source material was blood. The receptor's source is a man aged 40-49 years in good health.

The CDR3 loop is CASSQVFRDNRDGYTF. As DNA, the CDR3 is TGTGCCAGCAGCCAAGTCTTCAGGGACAACCGTGACGGCTACACCTTC. The gene calls are TRBV4-2 and TRBJ1-2; tentatively, D is TRBD1 (6 bases). CDR3 length equals 16 residues. Trimming took 1 base from V and 8 from J, leaving 20 bases between them. Germline-derived CDR1 and CDR2 are LGHNA and YNFKEQ.